The 32 T cell receptor beta chains below were found in one sample sequenced in a study of blood T cell repertoires in COVID-19. This table comes from immunoSEQ multiplex PCR, and its TCRdb copy is limited to in-frame clones, with some not included. The sample has 110,000 or so clones, roughly 80% seen once. The sample taken for sequencing was peripheral blood. The receptors were gathered from a man in his 70s with acute or convalescent COVID-19.

The chain joins TRBV28 to TRBJ2-7; 7 bases line up with TRBD1. CDR3 length equals 13 residues. Per germline, CDR1 MDHEN and CDR2 SYDVKM. The V segment lost 2 bases and the J segment 4 bases; nucleotides outside the gene matches: 2. CDR3 protein: CASSLPGGYEQYF. CDR3 nucleotide sequence: TGTGCCAGCAGTTTACCAGGGGGATACGAGCAGTACTTC.

The V and J genes are TRBV18 and TRBJ1-6, with D possibly TRBD1 on 6 matching bases. Germline V gene sequence: CDR1 KGHSH, CDR2 LQKENI. V lost 5 bases and J 7 bases, leaving 9 bases between the germline ends. The CDR3 has 13 amino acids. The CDR3: CASSADRNSPLHF. The CDR3 DNA sequence: TGTGCCAGCTCAGCGGACAGAAATTCACCCCTCCACTTT.

The chain employs TRBV3-1 (or the pseudogene TRBV3-2) and TRBJ2-1; D possibly corresponds to TRBD1 (5 bases). Germline-derived CDR1 and CDR2 are LGHDT and YNNKEL (reference sequence). Trimming cost V 0 bases and J 8 bases, with 11 bases left between them. This CDR3 region has 14 residues. CDR3 nucleotides: TGTGCCAGCAGCCAAGATCACCAGGGATATGAGCAGTTCTTC. Its translation: CASSQDHQGYEQFF.

This clone is labeled as large. This chain links TRBV7-8 with TRBJ2-5, with a tentative D call TRBD2 (5 bases). Deletions cut 1 base from V and 5 bases from J, with 11 bases between. The length of the CDR3 is 14 residues. Germline loops: CDR1 SGHVS, CDR2 FQNEAQ. The CDR3 DNA sequence: TGTGCCAGCAGCTTAGGCGTCGGGATGGAGACCCAGTACTTC. It specifies CASSLGVGMETQYF.

This chain uses TRBV18 with TRBJ2-2; TRBD2 aligns across 7 bases. V was clipped by 3 bases and J by 1 base; unmatched bases: 5. Per germline, CDR1 KGHSH and CDR2 LQKENI. The CDR3 contains 16 residues. The CDR3 loop reads CASSPFSGVNTGELFF. The CDR3 DNA reads as TGTGCCAGCTCACCCTTCAGCGGGGTGAACACCGGGGAGCTGTTTTTT.

The V gene is TRBV7-7, the J gene TRBJ2-5; no clear D gene. CDR1 and CDR2 (germline): SSHAT, FNYEAQ (reference sequence). This CDR3 comprises 14 residues. With 1 base removed from V and 4 bases from J, the gap between germline ends came to 10 bases. The CDR3 protein is CASSLGSPPETQYF. As DNA, the CDR3 is TGTGCCAGCAGCTTAGGTAGCCCTCCAGAGACCCAGTACTTC. The full variable domain, completed using reference TRBV7-7 and TRBJ2-5, is GAGVSQSPRYKVTKRGQDVTLRCDPISSHATLYWYQQALGQGPEFLTYFNYEAQPDKSGLPSDRFSAERPEGSISTLTIQRTEQRDSAMYRCASSLGSPPETQYFGPGTRLLVL.

This clone was picked up one time. The chain links TRBV7-3 to TRBJ2-2; no firm D call. CDR3 length: 12 residues. Germline V CDR1 and CDR2: SGHTA, FQGTGA. Trimming removed 6 bases at V and 4 bases at J, with 6 bases between. The CDR3 bases are TGTGCCAGCAGTCCCAGCACCGGGGAGCTGTTTTTT. This codes for CASSPSTGELFF.

V and J are TRBV7-2 and TRBJ2-7; weak D call: TRBD1 (5 bases). Trimming left V 7 bases short and J 4 bases short, with 14 bases between. CDR1 and CDR2 from the germline V gene are SGHTA and FQGNSA. The CDR3 runs 13 residues. The CDR3: CASTPPGMYEQYF. The CDR3 DNA sequence: TGTGCCAGCACCCCTCCAGGGATGTACGAGCAGTACTTC. The whole variable domain, filled in from reference TRBV7-2 and TRBJ2-7, reads GAGVSQSPSNKVTEKGKDVELRCDPISGHTALYWYRQSLGQGLEFLIYFQGNSAPDKSGLPSDRFSAERTGGSVSTLTIQRTQQEDSAVYLCASTPPGMYEQYFGPGTRLTVT.

The chain couples TRBV11-2 to TRBJ1-2; tentative D call: TRBD1 (6 bases). The germline V and J ends were trimmed by 1 base and 8 bases, with 17 bases remaining between them. The CDR3 loop spans 15 amino acids. Germline V gene sequence: CDR1 SGHAT, CDR2 FQNNGV. CDR3 amino acids: CASSLGGGPSQGYTF. Written as DNA, the CDR3 is TGTGCCAGCAGCTTAGGGGGGGGCCCTTCCCAGGGCTACACCTTC.

This clone was detected once. This chain links TRBV19 with TRBJ1-2; 7 positions match TRBD1. The J segment lost 8 bases and the V segment lost 9 bases, leaving 9 bases of the junction unmatched. The CDR3 runs 12 residues. CDR1 is LNHDA and CDR2 is SQIVND in the germline V gene (reference sequence). The CDR3 bases are TGTGCCAGCCATCAGGGGGTAGGAGGCTACACCTTC. This translates into CASHQGVGGYTF.

This rearrangement joins TRBV18 to TRBJ2-3, with 7 bases matching TRBD1. Germline loops: CDR1 KGHSH, CDR2 LQKENI. This CDR3 is built from 16 residues. After removal of 0 bases from V and 2 bases from J, the junction contained 5 bases not matched to a gene. The CDR3 is CASSPPGQIYTDTQYF. In DNA, the CDR3 is TGTGCCAGCTCACCACCGGGACAGATCTACACAGATACGCAGTATTTT.

The chain couples TRBV7-8 to TRBJ1-2; 8 nucleotides align to TRBD1. This CDR3 contains 14 residues. Germline loops: CDR1 SGHVS, CDR2 FQNEAQ. V lost 4 bases to trimming and J lost 7 bases; unmatched junction nucleotides: 8. The CDR3 spells CASSSPQGESGYTF. CDR3 DNA: TGTGCCAGCAGCTCTCCACAGGGGGAGAGTGGCTACACCTTC.

This chain links TRBV5-1 with TRBJ1-2, with TRBD1 as a possible D gene (5 bases). In germline, CDR1 is SGHRS, CDR2 YFSETQ. This CDR3 spans 16 amino acids. V gave up 0 bases and J gave up 0 bases, with 12 bases separating them. The CDR3 loop is CASSLEGEGANYGYTF. CDR3 DNA sequence: TGCGCCAGCAGCTTGGAAGGGGAAGGGGCTAACTATGGCTACACCTTC. Drawing the rest from reference TRBV5-1 and TRBJ1-2, the complete variable domain is KAGVTQTPRYLIKTRGQQVTLSCSPISGHRSVSWYQQTPGQGLQFLFEYFSETQRNKGNFPGRFSGRQFSNSRSEMNVSTLELGDSALYLCASSLEGEGANYGYTFGSGTRLTVV.

V gene TRBV3-1 (or the pseudogene TRBV3-2) combines with J gene TRBJ1-6, with TRBD1 as a possible D gene (5 bases). V was cut by 0 bases and J by 0 bases, with 12 bases left in between. Germline-derived CDR1 and CDR2 are LGHDT and YNNKEL (reference sequence). The CDR3 extends over 18 amino acids. CDR3 region: CASSQEFDRGSYNSPLHF. The CDR3 coding sequence is TGTGCCAGCAGCCAAGAATTTGACAGAGGCTCCTATAATTCACCCCTCCACTTT.

The chain combines TRBV7-2 with TRBJ2-7; 8 bases align to TRBD2. Germline loops: CDR1 SGHTA, CDR2 FQGNSA. The CDR3 spans 15 residues. With V trimmed by 4 bases and J by 6 bases, 11 bases remained unmatched. The CDR3 loop reads CASSWVSGGESEQYF. The CDR3 coding sequence is TGTGCCAGCAGCTGGGTTTCCGGGGGGGAGAGCGAGCAGTACTTC.

The DNA for the CDR3 is TGTGCCAGCAGTCTAGGGGGGCATGAGCAGTTCTTC. It encodes CASSLGGHEQFF. The V call is TRBV12-3 or TRBV12-4, the J call TRBJ2-1; D possibly matches TRBD1 or TRBD2 (6 bases each). The V gene lost 5 bases and the J gene lost 8 bases, with 10 bases spanning the gap. This CDR3 is 12 amino acids long.

This clone showed up just once. This chain joins TRBV7-3 and TRBJ2-5; maybe TRBD1 (5 bases). The CDR3 runs 13 residues. Germline lookup yields CDR1 SGHTA and CDR2 FQGTGA. V was cut by 3 bases and J by 2 bases, with 7 bases left in between. The CDR3 region is CASSLTEQETQYF. CDR3 coding DNA: TGTGCCAGCAGCTTGACAGAGCAAGAGACCCAGTACTTC.

Note on this clone: An end of the junction differs from the germline gene, which may be a read error. The genes are TRBV29-1 and TRBJ2-5, with 9 bases that match TRBD2. CDR1 is SQVTM and CDR2 is ANQGSEA in the germline V gene. The CDR3 length is 13 residues. The CDR3 here is CSVGREGQKTQYF. The CDR3 DNA reads as TGCAGCGTTGGGCGGGAGGGCCAAAAGACCCAGTACTTC.

The chain recombines TRBV5-4 with TRBJ2-2; a possible D gene is TRBD1 (6 bases). The CDR3 covers 15 residues. The V end lost 7 bases, the J end lost 6 bases, and 19 bases lay between the germline ends. Germline CDR1 SGHNT, CDR2 YYREEE (reference sequence). CDR3 region: CASANRAGESGELFF. The CDR3 nucleotides read TGTGCCAGCGCCAACCGGGCAGGGGAATCCGGGGAGCTGTTTTTT.

V and J are TRBV14 and TRBJ2-5; TRBD2 matches 9 bases. In germline, CDR1 is SGHDN, CDR2 FVKESK. CDR3 length: 15 amino acids. V was pared by 1 base and J by 5 bases, with 5 bases of the junction left unmatched. CDR3 loop: CASSQAASGTETQYF. In DNA, the CDR3 is TGTGCCAGCAGCCAAGCCGCTAGCGGGACGGAGACCCAGTACTTC. The full variable domain, with the rest looked up from reference TRBV14 and TRBJ2-5, is EAGVTQFPSHSVIEKGQTVTLRCDPISGHDNLYWYRRVMGKEIKFLLHFVKESKQDESGMPNNRFLAERTGGTYSTLKVQPAELEDSGVYFCASSQAASGTETQYFGPGTRLLVL.

The chain couples TRBV3-1 (or the pseudogene TRBV3-2) to TRBJ2-1, with TRBD2 as a possible D gene (5 bases). CDR3 length: 17 amino acids. V lost 1 base and J 0 bases, leaving 13 bases between the germline ends. Germline V gene lookup returns CDR1 LGHDT and CDR2 YNNKEL (reference sequence). The chain's CDR3 is CASSQGGAASSYNEQFF. CDR3 nucleotide sequence: TGTGCCAGCAGCCAAGGAGGAGCGGCGAGCTCCTACAATGAGCAGTTCTTC.

The chain combines TRBV7-9 with TRBJ1-5; 8 positions agree with TRBD1. Germline V gene data show CDR1 as SEHNR and CDR2 as FQNEAQ (reference sequence). Trimming at V came to 0 bases and at J to 0 bases, leaving 4 bases not matched to a gene. The CDR3 loop spans 17 amino acids. CDR3 sequence: CASSLAGQGNSNQPQHF. The CDR3, as DNA: TGTGCCAGCAGCTTAGCTGGACAGGGAAATAGCAATCAGCCCCAGCATTTT.

V gene TRBV28 combines with J gene TRBJ1-5; D uncertain. With 6 bases removed from V and 1 base from J, the gap between germline ends came to 13 bases. The CDR3 runs to 15 residues. Germline V CDR1 and CDR2: MDHEN, SYDVKM. The CDR3 nucleotides are TGTGCCAGCAGGTTTTGGTTGGCAAGCAATCAGCCCCAGCATTTT. Amino acids: CASRFWLASNQPQHF.

V and J are TRBV7-3 and TRBJ1-2; D not resolved. Trimming pared 2 bases from V and 7 bases from J, leaving 11 bases between. Looked up from germline, CDR1 is SGHTA and CDR2 is FQGTGA. CDR3 size: 13 residues. The chain's CDR3 is CASSLQNGGGYTF. In DNA, the CDR3 is TGTGCCAGCAGCTTACAGAATGGAGGTGGCTACACCTTC.

This chain links TRBV6-5 with TRBJ2-1; D might be TRBD1 (5 bases). Between the trimmed V and J ends, which lost 3 bases and 4 bases, there was a span of 16 bases. The CDR3 totals 16 residues. The V gene's germline CDR1 is MNHEY and CDR2 SVGAGI. CDR3 nucleotides: TGTGCCAGCAGTTATCAGGGAACCGGGCCGTACAATGAGCAGTTCTTC. This gives the protein CASSYQGTGPYNEQFF.

The rearrangement uses TRBV2 and TRBJ2-3; 11 nucleotides line up with TRBD2. Trimming cost V 8 bases and J 0 bases; bases outside gene matches: 4. The CDR3 runs 15 residues. The V gene's germline CDR1 is SNHLY and CDR2 FYNNEI. The CDR3 DNA reads TGTGCCAGCGAGACTAGCGGGGTTAGCACAGATACGCAGTATTTT. This gives the protein CASETSGVSTDTQYF.

V usage is TRBV7-2 and J usage is TRBJ2-3, with D possibly TRBD1 on 5 matching bases. V lost 4 bases, J lost 6 bases, and 17 bases lay in between. This CDR3 region has 15 residues. Germline V CDR1 and CDR2: SGHTA, FQGNSA. The CDR3 sequence: CASSYSGNPGDTQYF. CDR3 nucleotides: TGTGCCAGCAGCTACTCAGGAAACCCAGGGGATACGCAGTATTTT.

The chain couples TRBV5-3 to TRBJ2-5, with 8 nucleotides matching TRBD1. TRBV5-3 is identified as an open reading frame with a role that is uncertain. The CDR3 loop spans 16 amino acids. V was pared by 4 bases and J by 6 bases, with 14 bases of the junction left unmatched. CDR3 amino acids: CARSLRTGNCLKTQYF. Written as DNA, the CDR3 is TGTGCCAGAAGCCTAAGGACAGGGAACTGTTTAAAGACCCAGTACTTC.

There are a few counts of this clone. The gene calls are TRBV19 and TRBJ1-4; TRBD1 agrees at 7 bases. Losses at the gene ends were 4 bases for V and 4 bases for J; bases not matched to a gene: 6. This CDR3 is built from 15 residues. Germline loops: CDR1 LNHDA, CDR2 SQIVND (reference sequence). DNA of the CDR3: TGTGCCAGTAGTACCTCGACAGGGATTAATGAAAAACTGTTTTTT. Protein sequence: CASSTSTGINEKLFF.

This clone has only one observation. The chain carries TRBV29-1 and TRBJ1-2; D is unclear. Per germline, CDR1 SQVTM and CDR2 ANQGSEA. V was pared by 2 bases and J by 10 bases, with 17 bases between. This CDR3 has 13 residues. CDR3 sequence: CSVESREDNLYTF. The CDR3 region has the DNA TGCAGCGTTGAAAGCCGGGAAGATAATCTCTACACCTTC.

V and J are TRBV7-2 and TRBJ1-5; D is possibly TRBD1 (5 bases). The CDR3 length is 15 residues. Between the trimmed V and J ends, which lost 7 bases and 3 bases, there was a span of 16 bases. The V gene's germline CDR1 is SGHTA and CDR2 FQGNSA. The DNA for the CDR3 is TGTGCCAGCAAAAGTGGGGGAGGGGACAATCAGCCCCAGCATTTT. It encodes CASKSGGGDNQPQHF.

The chain uses TRBV5-1 and TRBJ2-3; D not certain. The ends were cut back, 0 bases at V and 6 bases at J, with 8 bases in the middle. This CDR3 is built from 13 residues. The V gene's germline CDR1 is SGHRS and CDR2 YFSETQ. As DNA, the CDR3 is TGCGCCAGCAGCTTGGGGGCCGAGGATACGCAGTATTTT. It translates to CASSLGAEDTQYF.